Below are 28 T cell receptor beta chains sequenced from a single sample in a study of blood T cell repertoires in COVID-19. The data were produced by immunoSEQ multiplex PCR, yet TCRdb's version contains in-frame clones alone and is incomplete. The sample lists roughly 90,000 clones, about 87% occurring once. Material for sequencing was peripheral blood. All receptors come from a man aged 35-49 years with acute or convalescent COVID-19.

This clone was seen only once. The chain recombines TRBV6-2 or TRBV6-3 with TRBJ1-1, with TRBD1 as a possible D gene (6 bases). V was pared by 0 bases and J by 8 bases, with 16 bases between. Germline loops: CDR1 MNHEY, CDR2 SVGEGT. CDR3 length: 15 residues. CDR3 DNA: TGTGCCAGCAGTTACTCGCGGGGGCCTCGCCTGGAAGCTTTCTTT. This encodes CASSYSRGPRLEAFF.

V is TRBV19 and J is TRBJ1-5; D remains ambiguous. Per the germline V gene, CDR1 is LNHDA and CDR2 is SQIVND (reference sequence). The CDR3 covers 15 residues. Trimming left V 7 bases short and J 6 bases short, with 19 bases between. The CDR3 nucleotides are TGTGCCAGTACCCCCGACGGCGGAGGTGGTCAGCCCCAGCATTTT. This codes for CASTPDGGGGQPQHF. Full variable domain (rest looked up from reference TRBV19 and TRBJ1-5): DGGITQSPKYLFRKEGQNVTLSCEQNLNHDAMYWYRQDPGQGLRLIYYSQIVNDFQKGDIAEGYSVSREKKESFPLTVTSAQKNPTAFYLCASTPDGGGGQPQHFGDGTRLSIL.

This chain joins TRBV10-1 and TRBJ1-5; 7 bases are a match to TRBD1. Germline values: CDR1 WNHNN, CDR2 SYGVQD (reference sequence). CDR3 length: 16 amino acids. With 6 bases clipped from V and 7 bases from J, the junction kept 15 bases outside the gene matches. CDR3 protein: CASRHAGTEIYQPQHF. DNA for the CDR3: TGCGCCAGCAGACACGCCGGGACAGAGATTTACCAGCCCCAGCATTTT.

This chain connects TRBV6-6 to TRBJ1-5; 9 positions agree with TRBD1. V dropped 5 bases and J dropped 2; count of bases not matched to a gene: 10. There are 17 residues in the CDR3. Germline V gene sequence: CDR1 MNHNY, CDR2 SVGAGI (reference sequence). In nucleotides, the CDR3 is TGTGCCAGCAGTCTATACCGGGACAGGGAAGGCAATCAGCCCCAGCATTTT. Residues: CASSLYRDREGNQPQHF.

The rearrangement joins TRBV19 to TRBJ1-4; tentative D call: TRBD1 (6 bases). V dropped 5 bases and J dropped 4 bases, with 8 bases sitting between them. This CDR3 comprises 13 residues. Germline V lookup: CDR1 LNHDA, CDR2 SQIVND (reference sequence). The CDR3 loop is CASSSGDNEKLFF. CDR3 nucleotide sequence: TGTGCCAGTAGTTCAGGGGATAATGAAAAACTGTTTTTT.

The V gene is TRBV7-9, the J gene TRBJ2-1; 7 bases are shared with TRBD1. J was trimmed by 7 bases and V by 5 bases; bases with no gene match: 8. The CDR3 covers 14 residues. Per germline, CDR1 SEHNR and CDR2 FQNEAQ (reference sequence). The DNA for the CDR3 is TGTGCCAGCAGCCTATCGGGACAGACTAATGAGCAGTTCTTC. This encodes CASSLSGQTNEQFF.

This chain links TRBV5-1 with TRBJ2-5; D is unclear. The CDR3 length is 13 residues. V was shortened by 0 bases and J by 5 bases, with 8 bases between the two germline ends. CDR1 is SGHRS, CDR2 YFSETQ, per germline. CDR3: CASSLGWRETQYF. DNA of the CDR3: TGCGCCAGCAGCTTGGGGTGGCGGGAGACCCAGTACTTC.

The chain has TRBV10-3 and TRBJ2-7; D remains unclear. V lost 0 bases, J lost 2 bases, and 8 bases lay in between. CDR3 size: 14 residues. CDR1 and CDR2 from the germline V gene are ENHRY and SYGVKD. In nucleotides, the CDR3 is TGTGCCATCAGTGAGTCGAAGACAACCTACGAGCAGTACTTC. It codes for CAISESKTTYEQYF.

The chain has TRBV7-2 and TRBJ1-5; the D gene is possibly TRBD1 (5 bases). The length of the CDR3 is 16 residues. Trimming removed 5 bases at V and 6 bases at J, with 20 bases between. The V gene's germline CDR1 is SGHTA and CDR2 FQGNSA. The CDR3 spells CASSQRPAQGSQPQHF. The CDR3 coding sequence is TGTGCCAGCAGCCAGCGACCGGCCCAGGGCAGTCAGCCCCAGCATTTT.

This sequence joins TRBV25-1 and TRBJ2-5; D is undetermined. Germline V lookup: CDR1 MGHDK, CDR2 SYGVNS. The CDR3 runs to 13 residues. V was cut by 1 base and J by 5 bases, with 8 bases left in between. The CDR3, as DNA: TGTGCCAGCAGTGAATTCGCCGGGGAGACCCAGTACTTC. This translates into CASSEFAGETQYF. The complete variable domain, with remaining parts taken from reference TRBV25-1 and TRBJ2-5, reads EADIYQTPRYLVIGTGKKITLECSQTMGHDKMYWYQQDPGMELHLIHYSYGVNSTEKGDLSSESTVSRIRTEHFPLTLESARPSHTSQYLCASSEFAGETQYFGPGTRLLVL.

This clone occurred a few times. Other DNA sequences in this specimen translate into the identical CDR3. This chain uses TRBV19 with TRBJ1-5; 9 nucleotides match TRBD1. Germline CDR1 is LNHDA and CDR2 is SQIVND (reference sequence). V shed 6 bases and J 5 bases; nucleotides not matched to a gene: 2. The CDR3 contains 13 residues. CDR3 sequence reads: CASSDRGYQPQHF. The CDR3 DNA reads as TGTGCCAGTAGCGACAGGGGGTATCAGCCCCAGCATTTT.

The chain employs TRBV30 and TRBJ1-1; a possible D gene is TRBD1 (5 bases). Germline V gives CDR1 GTSNPN, CDR2 SVGIG (reference sequence). CDR3 length equals 14 residues. Trimming took 0 bases from V and 1 from J, leaving 9 bases between them. The CDR3 DNA reads TGTGCCTGGAGTGTTACTCAGGGGAACACTGAAGCTTTCTTT. This translates into CAWSVTQGNTEAFF.

The V gene is TRBV30, the J gene TRBJ2-1; D call uncertain. Germline V gives CDR1 GTSNPN, CDR2 SVGIG (reference sequence). Trimming removed 4 bases from V and 5 bases from J, with 12 bases in between. The CDR3 runs 13 residues. DNA of the CDR3: TGTGCCTGGAAGAGACTCGGAAACAATGAGCAGTTCTTC. It specifies CAWKRLGNNEQFF.

This clone has a count of ten or more. V gene TRBV29-1 combines with J gene TRBJ1-3; D is possibly TRBD1 (5 bases). This CDR3 has 15 residues. The germline CDR1 and CDR2 sequences are SQVTM and ANQGSEA. V was cut by 1 base and J by 0 bases, with 10 bases left in between. CDR3 residues: CSVEAFDSSGNTIYF. In DNA, the CDR3 is TGCAGCGTTGAAGCTTTTGACAGCTCTGGAAACACCATATATTTT.

The chain employs TRBV5-4 and TRBJ2-2; 8 nucleotides align to TRBD1. CDR3 length: 15 residues. The J segment lost 7 bases and the V segment lost 0 bases, leaving 5 bases of the junction unmatched. Germline V lookup: CDR1 SGHNT, CDR2 YYREEE (reference sequence). CDR3 sequence reads: CASSLGQGPVGELFF. The CDR3 DNA is TGTGCCAGCAGCTTGGGACAGGGGCCTGTCGGGGAGCTGTTTTTT.

This clone was counted between two and nine times. The V and J genes are TRBV20-1 and TRBJ2-2; 9 bases fit TRBD2. This CDR3 has 14 amino acids. CDR1 and CDR2 (germline): DFQATT, SNEGSKA (reference sequence). V shed 3 bases and J 5 bases; nucleotides not matched to a gene: 4. The CDR3 DNA is TGCAGTGCTAGTAGGCGGGAGGGGACCGGGGAGCTGTTTTTT. Its protein is CSASRREGTGELFF.

The V gene is TRBV30, the J gene TRBJ1-6; D remains ambiguous. CDR1 GTSNPN and CDR2 SVGIG come from the germline V gene (reference sequence). Trimming shortened V by 3 bases and J by 5 bases, and 11 bases separated the two germline ends. The CDR3 is 14 amino acids. Written as DNA, the CDR3 is TGTGCCTGGAGGAGTATAGTTAATAATTCACCCCTCCACTTT. Protein product: CAWRSIVNNSPLHF. The whole variable domain, remainder taken from reference TRBV30 and TRBJ1-6, is SQTIHQWPATLVQPVGSPLSLECTVEGTSNPNLYWYRQAAGRGLQLLFYSVGIGQISSEVPQNLSASRPQDRQFILSSKKLLLSDSGFYLCAWRSIVNNSPLHFGNGTRLTVT.

The genes are TRBV4-3 and TRBJ2-7, with a weak D call TRBD2 (5 bases). V was trimmed by 0 bases and J by 7 bases, leaving 16 bases between them. CDR3 length: 15 residues. Germline CDR1 is LGHNA and CDR2 is YSLEER. CDR3 region: CASSQEIWTSREQYF. CDR3 in DNA: TGCGCCAGCAGCCAAGAGATCTGGACTTCGAGGGAGCAGTACTTC.

This clone was detected once. The rearrangement joins TRBV15 to TRBJ1-4; tentatively, D is TRBD1 (6 bases). Per germline, CDR1 LNHNV and CDR2 YYDKDF (reference sequence). The CDR3 loop spans 13 amino acids. V lost 7 bases to trimming and J lost 8 bases, with 14 bases between them. CDR3 loop: CATTTGLKEKLFF. The CDR3 nucleotides read TGTGCCACCACTACAGGGTTGAAGGAAAAACTGTTTTTT.

This chain connects TRBV18 to TRBJ1-2; 9 nucleotides agree with TRBD1. V lost 6 bases and J lost 8; bases outside the gene matches: 7. CDR3 length: 13 amino acids. The germline gives CDR1 KGHSH, CDR2 LQKENI. CDR3 residues: CASSPDRGSGYTF. As DNA, the CDR3 is TGTGCCAGCTCTCCTGACAGGGGGAGCGGCTACACCTTC.

The chain combines TRBV2 with TRBJ1-2, with D possibly being TRBD1 (6 bases). Germline lookup yields CDR1 SNHLY and CDR2 FYNNEI. CDR3 length: 13 amino acids. The germline V and J ends were trimmed by 6 bases and 1 base, with 9 bases remaining between them. As DNA, the CDR3 is TGTGCCAGCAGGGCACAGGGTAACTATGGCTACACCTTC. It encodes CASRAQGNYGYTF.

The V and J genes are TRBV5-6 and TRBJ1-1, with unresolved D. V was clipped by 2 bases and J by 4 bases, with 9 bases between them. The CDR3 extends over 13 amino acids. CDR1 and CDR2 from the germline V gene are SGHDT and YYEEEE. CDR3 DNA: TGTGCCAGCAGCTTAAACGCCGGCACTGAAGCTTTCTTT. Its translation: CASSLNAGTEAFF.

The J gene is TRBJ2-7, the V gene TRBV6-5; 8 nucleotides line up with TRBD1. This CDR3 comprises 15 residues. Germline CDR1 MNHEY, CDR2 SVGAGI. V dropped 7 bases and J dropped 1; count of bases not matched to a gene: 9. The CDR3 region has the DNA TGTGCCAGCACGTCAAGACAGGGGCGATCCTACGAGCAGTACTTC. Translated: CASTSRQGRSYEQYF.

This clone occurred once. The chain joins TRBV9 to TRBJ2-2; 9 positions match TRBD2. Germline CDR1 is SGDLS and CDR2 is YYNGEE. V lost 0 bases to trimming and J lost 3 bases; unmatched junction nucleotides: 9. This CDR3 has 18 amino acids. The CDR3 is CASSVVGSGSLHTGELFF. The CDR3 nucleotides read TGTGCCAGCAGCGTAGTCGGTAGCGGGAGTCTTCACACCGGGGAGCTGTTTTTT.

This clone has a single count. V and J are TRBV6-5 and TRBJ2-1; maybe TRBD2 (6 bases). Per the germline V gene, CDR1 is MNHEY and CDR2 is SVGAGI. The CDR3 is made up of 15 amino acids. The germline V and J ends were trimmed by 3 bases and 7 bases, with 16 bases remaining between them. The CDR3 region has the DNA TGTGCCAGCAGTTATGGGGGACTTGGGGTAAATGAGCAGTTCTTC. The encoded protein is CASSYGGLGVNEQFF.

This clone was seen just once. The J gene is TRBJ2-5, the V gene TRBV4-3; TRBD1 matches 9 bases. The CDR3 consists of 14 residues. Germline CDR1 reads LGHNA; CDR2 reads YSLEER. The V and J ends lost 4 bases and 4 bases, in that order; junction bases with no gene match: 4. The CDR3 loop reads CASSRTGAGETQYF. The CDR3 bases are TGCGCCAGCAGCCGGACAGGGGCGGGAGAGACCCAGTACTTC.

CDR3 nucleotides: TGCAGTGCTAGTGGTGGGAGGGACAATGAGCAGTTCTTC. Amino acids: CSASGGRDNEQFF. The chain employs TRBV20-1 and TRBJ2-1, with 7 bases that match TRBD2. The CDR3 runs to 13 residues. The J segment lost 5 bases and the V segment lost 3 bases, leaving 4 bases of the junction unmatched. Germline CDR1 DFQATT, CDR2 SNEGSKA (reference sequence).

The chain carries TRBV6-1 and TRBJ1-1, with 8 bases identical to TRBD1. This CDR3 has 14 amino acids. CDR1 MNHNS and CDR2 SASEGT come from the germline V gene. The ends lost 1 base at V and 10 bases at J; junction bases unmatched: 8. Written as DNA, the CDR3 is TGTGCCAGCAGTGAAGATGAGGGGACAGGAGGAGCTTTCTTT. This codes for CASSEDEGTGGAFF.